This T cell receptor (beta chain) was profiled in a study of blood T cell repertoires in COVID-19. Study information: Sources were T cells, B-cell-depleted T cells, or PBMCs; the material itself was cDNA or gDNA.

Germline CDR1 SGHRS, CDR2 YFSETQ. The CDR3 consists of 17 residues. V trimming: 4 bases; J trimming: 1 base; junction bases outside the gene matches: 5. TCRdb keeps only in-frame clones here, not all; method: immunoSEQ multiplex PCR. The sample has about 97,000 clones, about nine tenths seen once. This clonotype was sampled from a man between 60 and 75 years old with acute or convalescent COVID-19. The rearrangement uses TRBV5-1 and TRBJ2-5, with 15 bases identical to TRBD2. The source material was peripheral blood. As DNA, the CDR3 is TGCGCCAGCAGCCCCGGACTAGCGGGGGGGCCCCAAGAGACCCAGTACTTC. Amino acid sequence: CASSPGLAGGPQETQYF.